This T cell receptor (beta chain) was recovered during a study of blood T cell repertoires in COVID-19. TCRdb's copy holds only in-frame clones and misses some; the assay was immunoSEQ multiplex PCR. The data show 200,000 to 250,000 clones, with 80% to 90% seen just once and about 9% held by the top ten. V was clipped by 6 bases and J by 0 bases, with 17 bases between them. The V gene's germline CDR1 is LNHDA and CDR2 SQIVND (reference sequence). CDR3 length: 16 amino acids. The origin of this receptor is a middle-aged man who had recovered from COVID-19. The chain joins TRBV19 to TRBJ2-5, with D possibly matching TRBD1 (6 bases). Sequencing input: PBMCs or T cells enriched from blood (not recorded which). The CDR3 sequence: CASRPLGTSYQETQYF. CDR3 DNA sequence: TGTGCCAGTAGACCCCTGGGGACATCGTACCAAGAGACCCAGTACTTC.